A selection of T cell receptor beta chains follows, all from one sample in a study of blood T cell repertoires in COVID-19. Generated by immunoSEQ multiplex PCR, the TCRdb table keeps only in-frame clones and is missing some. Among approximately 300,000 clones listed, roughly 86% were seen once. Sequences were obtained from peripheral blood. The receptors were gathered from a woman between 45 and 60 years old with acute or convalescent COVID-19. Both conserved end residues are part of each CDR3. D genes are given only for firm matches. Only part of the rows carry a size: once, few, many, or a class if the clone is expanded.

V gene	J gene	D gene	clone size	CDR3 protein	CDR3 DNA
TRBV19	TRBJ1-6	NA	once	CASSFSGDSPLHF	TGTGCCAGTAGTTTTTCAGGGGATTCACCCCTCCACTTT
TRBV15	TRBJ1-5	NA	NA	CATSREGGNQPQHF	TGTGCCACCAGCAGAGAAGGGGGCAATCAGCCCCAGCATTTT
TRBV6-5	TRBJ1-4	NA	NA	CASRDGKLFF	TGTGCCAGCAGAGACGGGAAACTGTTTTTT
TRBV7-9	TRBJ2-3	TRBD2	NA	CASSLVPLAGDTQYF	TGTGCCAGCAGCTTAGTCCCCCTAGCGGGGGATACGCAGTATTTT
TRBV7-2	TRBJ1-2	TRBD1	NA	CASSLDPGGGGYTF	TGTGCCAGCAGCTTAGATCCAGGGGGTGGAGGCTACACCTTC
TRBV9	TRBJ2-6	TRBD2	NA	CASSVGGSGANVLTF	TGTGCCAGCAGCGTCGGGGGGTCTGGGGCCAACGTCCTGACTTTC
TRBV5-4	TRBJ1-1	NA	few	CASSYDRNTEAFF	TGTGCCAGCAGTTACGACAGGAACACTGAAGCTTTCTTT
TRBV19	TRBJ1-4	TRBD1	once	CASSIGTGPEKLFF	TGTGCCAGTAGTATTGGGACAGGGCCTGAAAAACTGTTTTTT
TRBV24-1	TRBJ1-5	NA	once	CATSDSGTPSNQPQHF	TGTGCCACCAGTGACTCCGGGACACCAAGCAATCAGCCCCAGCATTTT
TRBV7-8	TRBJ1-2	NA	NA	CASSLYRVAGGYTF	TGTGCCAGCAGCTTGTACAGGGTGGCCGGGGGCTACACCTTC
TRBV2	TRBJ2-7	TRBD1	NA	CASSGQRSSYEQYF	TGTGCCAGTTCGGGACAGCGCAGCTCCTACGAGCAGTACTTC
TRBV24-1	TRBJ1-1	NA	NA	CATSDSDRLEAFF	TGTGCCACCAGTGATTCGGACAGACTTGAAGCTTTCTTT
TRBV20-1	TRBJ2-7	TRBD2	NA	CSASNSGREGEQYF	TGCAGTGCTAGTAATAGCGGGAGGGAAGGTGAGCAGTACTTC
TRBV5-1	TRBJ1-1	NA	NA	CASSLDSGAEAFF	TGCGCCAGCAGCTTGGATTCAGGGGCTGAAGCTTTCTTT
TRBV5-6	TRBJ2-3	NA	NA	CASSFLVVPETDTQYF	TGTGCCAGCAGCTTTCTAGTGGTACCAGAGACAGATACGCAGTATTTT
TRBV24-1	TRBJ2-7	NA	once	CATSDSSYEQYF	TGTGCCACCAGTGATTCTAGCTACGAGCAGTACTTC
TRBV24-1	TRBJ2-5	NA	NA	CATSDPGLGGETQYF	TGTGCCACCAGTGACCCCGGACTGGGGGGAGAGACCCAGTACTTC
TRBV18	TRBJ2-5	TRBD1	NA	CASSPGTGEETQYF	TGTGCCAGCTCACCCGGAACAGGGGAAGAGACCCAGTACTTC
TRBV5-5	TRBJ1-1	TRBD1	NA	CASSLSGTGEGMNTEAFF	TGTGCCAGCAGCTTGTCCGGGACAGGGGAAGGGATGAACACTGAAGCTTTCTTT
TRBV5-1	TRBJ1-1	NA	NA	CASSPRGANTEAFF	TGCGCCAGCAGCCCCCGGGGGGCGAACACTGAAGCTTTCTTT
TRBV6-5	TRBJ1-6	NA	once	CATTQGIRNSPLHF	TGTGCCACTACGCAGGGAATCAGGAATTCACCCCTCCACTTT
TRBV19	TRBJ2-7	TRBD1	NA	CASSLGWTGGWYEQYF	TGTGCCAGTAGCCTCGGGTGGACAGGGGGTTGGTACGAGCAGTACTTC
TRBV27	TRBJ1-2	NA	NA	CASSLSILVLSNYGYTF	TGTGCCAGCAGTTTATCGATTCTAGTCCTAAGTAACTATGGCTACACCTTC
TRBV27	TRBJ2-1	TRBD1	NA	CASSWRQGAGNEQFF	TGTGCCAGCAGTTGGCGACAGGGGGCGGGTAATGAGCAGTTCTTC
TRBV10-3	TRBJ2-7	NA	few	CAISSDSLYEQYF	TGTGCCATCAGCTCGGACAGCTTATACGAGCAGTACTTC
TRBV28	TRBJ1-4	TRBD1	NA	CASSLPLGQERRKLFF	TGTGCCAGCAGTTTGCCCCTGGGACAGGAGCGAAGAAAACTGTTTTTT
TRBV3-1/TRBV3-2	TRBJ2-2	NA	once	CASSQGRTGELFF	TGTGCCAGCAGCCAAGGGCGGACCGGGGAGCTGTTTTTT
TRBV7-9	TRBJ2-7	NA	NA	CASSPGTEQYF	TGTGCCAGCAGCCCAGGTACCGAGCAGTACTTC
TRBV2	TRBJ1-1	NA	few	CASSEWIGGNTEAFF	TGTGCCAGCAGTGAATGGATAGGGGGGAACACTGAAGCTTTCTTT
TRBV5-8	TRBJ2-1	NA	NA	CASHRPAAGESSYNEQFF	TGTGCCAGCCATCGACCCGCCGCCGGGGAGAGCTCCTACAATGAGCAGTTCTTC
TRBV10-3	TRBJ2-7	NA	NA	CAISDLLGQSHEQYF	TGTGCCATCAGTGACCTGCTCGGACAATCACACGAGCAGTACTTC
TRBV7-2	TRBJ2-1	TRBD2	NA	CASRFSREGRGEQFF	TGTGCCAGCAGATTTTCGCGGGAGGGCCGGGGTGAGCAGTTCTTC
TRBV29-1	TRBJ1-2	TRBD1	NA	CSVDGTGNNYGYTF	TGCAGCGTTGATGGGACAGGGAATAACTATGGCTACACCTTC
TRBV29-1	TRBJ2-1	NA	NA	CSAVLRDSNNEQFF	TGCAGCGCAGTCCTCCGGGACTCAAACAATGAGCAGTTCTTC
TRBV5-5	TRBJ1-5	NA	NA	CASSNVPDQPQHF	TGTGCCAGCTCCAATGTTCCAGATCAGCCCCAGCATTTT